The rows below give T cell receptor beta chains drawn from one sample of a study of a mutant IDH1 vaccine in newly diagnosed glioma. The method was immunoSEQ multiplex PCR; TCRdb's version includes in-frame clones alone and lacks a portion of them. The sample has 39,000 or so clones; 75% to 80% are singletons. No antigen has been assigned to these receptors. This specimen was PBMCs, taken from a glioma patient whose treatment included an IDH1 peptide vaccine. The receptors originated from a man aged 40-49 years with glioma. Both conserved end residues are part of each CDR3. Each record gives: J gene, clone size, D gene, V gene, CDR3 protein, CDR3 DNA. The D gene is left open where the match is weak. The size field is filled for only some rows; it gives once, few, many or a size class.

J gene: TRBJ1-5; clone size: medium-sized; D gene: -; V gene: TRBV27; CDR3 protein: CASSLWASGDQPQHF; CDR3 DNA: TGTGCCAGCAGTTTATGGGCTTCGGGCGATCAGCCCCAGCATTTT
J gene: TRBJ1-1; clone size: -; D gene: -; V gene: TRBV30; CDR3 protein: CAWSVFSSTEAFF; CDR3 DNA: TGTGCCTGGAGTGTATTTTCCAGCACTGAAGCTTTCTTT
J gene: TRBJ1-5; clone size: -; D gene: TRBD1; V gene: TRBV5-4; CDR3 protein: CANLQGTYSNQPQHF; CDR3 DNA: TGTGCCAACTTACAGGGGACGTATAGCAATCAGCCCCAGCATTTT
J gene: TRBJ1-2; clone size: few; D gene: -; V gene: TRBV6-5; CDR3 protein: CASSPREAGRSGYTF; CDR3 DNA: TGTGCCAGCAGCCCACGGGAGGCAGGGAGGTCAGGCTACACCTTC
J gene: TRBJ2-3; clone size: few; D gene: TRBD1; V gene: TRBV27; CDR3 protein: CASSTLQGGTDTQYF; CDR3 DNA: TGTGCCAGCAGTACCTTACAGGGGGGCACAGATACGCAGTATTTT
J gene: TRBJ1-6; clone size: -; D gene: -; V gene: TRBV6-5; CDR3 protein: CASSGGVGSPLHF; CDR3 DNA: TGTGCCAGCAGTGGAGGGGTGGGTTCACCCCTCCACTTT
J gene: TRBJ1-1; clone size: few; D gene: -; V gene: TRBV2; CDR3 protein: CASSVRGLTEAFF; CDR3 DNA: TGTGCCAGCAGTGTCCGCGGCCTCACTGAAGCTTTCTTT
J gene: TRBJ1-6; clone size: -; D gene: TRBD1; V gene: TRBV19; CDR3 protein: CASSPTGGNSPLHF; CDR3 DNA: TGTGCCAGTAGTCCGACAGGGGGGAATTCACCCCTCCACTTT
J gene: TRBJ1-5; clone size: -; D gene: TRBD1; V gene: TRBV6-5; CDR3 protein: CASSPRQGFQHF; CDR3 DNA: TGTGCCAGCAGCCCCAGACAGGGCTTCCAGCATTTT
J gene: TRBJ1-4; clone size: -; D gene: TRBD1; V gene: TRBV14; CDR3 protein: CASSQRQGERKLFF; CDR3 DNA: TGTGCCAGCAGCCAGCGGCAGGGGGAGAGAAAACTGTTTTTT
J gene: TRBJ1-5; clone size: -; D gene: -; V gene: TRBV10-3; CDR3 protein: CAISDETVSNQPQHF; CDR3 DNA: TGTGCCATCAGTGACGAGACAGTTAGCAATCAGCCCCAGCATTTT
J gene: TRBJ2-1; clone size: -; D gene: -; V gene: TRBV5-4; CDR3 protein: CASSLGGGEQFF; CDR3 DNA: TGTGCCAGCAGCCTCGGAGGCGGTGAGCAGTTCTTC
J gene: TRBJ1-1; clone size: -; D gene: -; V gene: TRBV19; CDR3 protein: CASSLWQATEAFF; CDR3 DNA: TGTGCCAGTAGTCTCTGGCAGGCCACTGAAGCTTTCTTT
J gene: TRBJ2-1; clone size: few; D gene: TRBD2; V gene: TRBV5-1; CDR3 protein: CASSEDSGEYNEQFF; CDR3 DNA: TGCGCCAGCAGCGAGGATAGCGGGGAGTACAATGAGCAGTTCTTC
J gene: TRBJ1-5; clone size: few; D gene: -; V gene: TRBV19; CDR3 protein: CARGRTDSNQPQHF; CDR3 DNA: TGTGCCAGAGGTCGGACAGATAGCAATCAGCCCCAGCATTTT
J gene: TRBJ1-5; clone size: -; D gene: TRBD1; V gene: TRBV6-5; CDR3 protein: CASSLEGANNQPQHF; CDR3 DNA: TGTGCCAGCAGTCTTGAGGGGGCCAACAATCAGCCCCAGCATTTT
J gene: TRBJ1-2; clone size: -; D gene: TRBD1; V gene: TRBV5-1; CDR3 protein: CASSLGDRGLGGYTF; CDR3 DNA: TGCGCCAGCAGCTTGGGAGACAGGGGTTTAGGTGGCTACACCTTC
J gene: TRBJ1-1; clone size: -; D gene: -; V gene: TRBV27; CDR3 protein: CASSAVLMGTEAFF; CDR3 DNA: TGTGCCAGCAGTGCGGTTCTCATGGGAACTGAAGCTTTCTTT
J gene: TRBJ2-5; clone size: -; D gene: TRBD2; V gene: TRBV5-1; CDR3 protein: CASSLGTSGGDETQYF; CDR3 DNA: TGCGCCAGCAGCCTAGGGACTAGCGGGGGGGACGAGACCCAGTACTTC
J gene: TRBJ2-1; clone size: -; D gene: -; V gene: TRBV13; CDR3 protein: CASSLVSSYNEQFF; CDR3 DNA: TGTGCCAGCAGCTTAGTCAGCTCCTACAATGAGCAGTTCTTC
J gene: TRBJ1-6; clone size: few; D gene: TRBD1; V gene: TRBV30; CDR3 protein: CAGTRQGHSPLHF; CDR3 DNA: TGTGCCGGAACCCGACAGGGACATTCACCCCTCCACTTT
J gene: TRBJ2-7; clone size: -; D gene: -; V gene: TRBV30; CDR3 protein: CAWSPYSYEQYF; CDR3 DNA: TGTGCCTGGAGTCCTTACTCCTACGAGCAGTACTTC
J gene: TRBJ2-2; clone size: -; D gene: TRBD1; V gene: TRBV6-1; CDR3 protein: CATTQGQPNTGELFF; CDR3 DNA: TGTGCCACCACACAGGGACAGCCGAACACCGGGGAGCTGTTTTTT
J gene: TRBJ1-3; clone size: -; D gene: -; V gene: TRBV4-1; CDR3 protein: CASSQGPQDYENTIYF; CDR3 DNA: TGCGCCAGCAGCCAAGGCCCACAGGATTACGAAAACACCATATATTTT
J gene: TRBJ1-2; clone size: once; D gene: -; V gene: TRBV6-5; CDR3 protein: CASSYWGGYTF; CDR3 DNA: TGTGCCAGCAGTTACTGGGGAGGCTACACCTTC
J gene: TRBJ2-2; clone size: -; D gene: -; V gene: TRBV2; CDR3 protein: CASRVAPSGRSRPGELFF; CDR3 DNA: TGTGCCAGCAGGGTAGCCCCCTCAGGACGTTCAAGACCCGGGGAGCTGTTTTTT
J gene: TRBJ1-5; clone size: once; D gene: -; V gene: TRBV7-8; CDR3 protein: CASSLRAPAQGNQPQHF; CDR3 DNA: TGTGCCAGCAGCTTAAGGGCCCCTGCGCAGGGCAATCAGCCCCAGCATTTT
J gene: TRBJ1-6; clone size: -; D gene: -; V gene: TRBV11-2; CDR3 protein: CASSLVLQGRRSPLHF; CDR3 DNA: TGTGCCAGCAGCTTAGTTCTCCAGGGGCGGCGGTCACCCCTCCACTTT
J gene: TRBJ1-2; clone size: -; D gene: TRBD1; V gene: TRBV7-2; CDR3 protein: CASSKAGGANYGYTF; CDR3 DNA: TGTGCCAGCAGCAAGGCAGGGGGCGCGAACTATGGCTACACCTTC
J gene: TRBJ2-7; clone size: few; D gene: -; V gene: TRBV2; CDR3 protein: CASSESIGTEYEQYF; CDR3 DNA: TGTGCCAGCAGTGAATCCATAGGGACGGAGTACGAGCAGTACTTC
J gene: TRBJ1-3; clone size: -; D gene: -; V gene: TRBV5-1; CDR3 protein: CASSPGSGNTIYF; CDR3 DNA: TGCGCCAGCAGCCCAGGGAGTGGAAACACCATATATTTT
J gene: TRBJ2-2; clone size: -; D gene: -; V gene: TRBV6-6; CDR3 protein: CASSYSTPPTGELFF; CDR3 DNA: TGTGCCAGCAGTTACTCGACGCCCCCCACCGGGGAGCTGTTTTTT
J gene: TRBJ2-2; clone size: -; D gene: TRBD1; V gene: TRBV7-2; CDR3 protein: CASSWTGPTGELFF; CDR3 DNA: TGTGCCAGCAGCTGGACAGGGCCCACCGGGGAGCTGTTTTTT
J gene: TRBJ2-2; clone size: -; D gene: -; V gene: TRBV4-1; CDR3 protein: CASSREARRELFF; CDR3 DNA: TGCGCCAGCAGCCGAGAGGCGCGCCGGGAGCTGTTTTTT
J gene: TRBJ1-1; clone size: -; D gene: TRBD1; V gene: TRBV11-2; CDR3 protein: CASSLRTGGVWNTEAFF; CDR3 DNA: TGTGCCAGCAGCCTGCGGACAGGAGGAGTATGGAACACTGAAGCTTTCTTT
J gene: TRBJ2-2; clone size: -; D gene: -; V gene: TRBV5-1; CDR3 protein: CASSFTGELFF; CDR3 DNA: TGCGCCAGCAGCTTTACCGGGGAGCTGTTTTTT
J gene: TRBJ2-2; clone size: -; D gene: -; V gene: TRBV11-2; CDR3 protein: CASSSIDTGELFF; CDR3 DNA: TGTGCCAGCAGCTCCATCGACACCGGGGAGCTGTTTTTT
J gene: TRBJ1-3; clone size: -; D gene: -; V gene: TRBV7-9; CDR3 protein: CASSSNTRAIRDTIYF; CDR3 DNA: TGTGCCAGCAGCTCAAATACCCGGGCGATTAGGGACACCATATATTTT
J gene: TRBJ1-1; clone size: -; D gene: -; V gene: TRBV7-9; CDR3 protein: CASSLGSANTEAFF; CDR3 DNA: TGTGCCAGCAGCTTAGGGTCGGCGAACACTGAAGCTTTCTTT
J gene: TRBJ1-2; clone size: -; D gene: -; V gene: TRBV5-6; CDR3 protein: CASRGQSYGYTF; CDR3 DNA: TGTGCCAGCAGAGGACAGTCCTATGGCTACACCTTC
J gene: TRBJ2-7; clone size: once; D gene: -; V gene: TRBV2; CDR3 protein: CASSAVNSYEQYF; CDR3 DNA: TGTGCCAGCAGTGCGGTCAACTCCTACGAGCAGTACTTC
J gene: TRBJ1-1; clone size: few; D gene: -; V gene: TRBV2; CDR3 protein: CASKSDMNTEAFF; CDR3 DNA: TGTGCCAGCAAGTCCGACATGAACACTGAAGCTTTCTTT
J gene: TRBJ2-5; clone size: few; D gene: TRBD2; V gene: TRBV7-2; CDR3 protein: CASSYQAGEQETQYF; CDR3 DNA: TGTGCCAGCAGCTACCAAGCGGGGGAGCAAGAGACCCAGTACTTC
J gene: TRBJ2-7; clone size: -; D gene: -; V gene: TRBV10-2; CDR3 protein: CASSDLLNYEQYF; CDR3 DNA: TGCGCCAGCAGTGATCTGCTTAACTACGAGCAGTACTTC